This T cell receptor beta chain was sequenced for a study of T cells in localized non-small cell lung cancer. V lost 6 bases, J lost 6 bases, and 5 bases stayed unmatched. CDR1 and CDR2 from the germline V gene are SNHLY and FYNNEI. The CDR3 has 14 amino acids. Produced via immunoSEQ multiplex PCR; TCRdb's table is partial and in-frame only. The repertoire holds 1,500 to 2,000 clones, with 21% as singletons. By sample share, this clone is medium-sized (0.01 to 0.1%). The antigen is not known. Whole-study results and caveats: Out of the top 100 tumor clones, a median roughly 58 were seen in adjacent lung. Uninvolved adjacent lung showed the highest T cell clonality, exceeding tumor.

Sequencing used normal lung tissue next to the tumor, obtained before any cancer treatment. V is TRBV2 and J is TRBJ2-2; 9 nucleotides align to TRBD1. The receptor comes from a woman between 40 and 69 years old with stage I lung adenocarcinoma. CDR3 region: CASRGTGIAGELFF. The CDR3 bases are TGTGCCAGCAGGGGGACAGGGATCGCCGGGGAGCTGTTTTTT.